The clone carrying this T cell receptor beta chain came up once. Its specificity is unknown. The sample is drawn from a study of cytomegalovirus exposure and HLA in healthy donors. Broader study findings: Later analysis reportedly placed an Asian-associated ancestry cluster below the roughly 670-donor mean in N-insertions. Prior analysis indicated that the majority of TCR beta V segments exhibited productivity approximately 90% or approximately 30% of the time. Donor immune exposure was known only as CMV serostatus.

V shed 0 bases and J 0 bases; nucleotides not matched to a gene: 4. The CDR3 consists of 18 residues. Germline-derived CDR1 and CDR2 are SGDLS and YYNGEE. This PCR relied on a set of 60 Vbeta primers and 13 Jbeta primers. Some clones are missing from TCRdb's copy, which holds only in-frame ones; the method was immunoSEQ multiplex PCR. Found here are about 150,000 clones, roughly 83% of them singletons; the top ten hold 7.5% to 9%. This receptor was taken from a man aged 25 to 40 in good health and CMV-seropositive. Material for sequencing was PBMCs. This chain links TRBV9 with TRBJ2-3; 13 nucleotides match TRBD2. CDR3 loop: CASSVGLAGGSSTDTQYF. In nucleotides, the CDR3 is TGTGCCAGCAGCGTAGGACTAGCGGGGGGCTCTAGCACAGATACGCAGTATTTT. Combining the CDR3 with reference TRBV9 and TRBJ2-3 gives the whole variable domain DSGVTQTPKHLITATGQRVTLRCSPRSGDLSVYWYQQSLDQGLQFLIQYYNGEERAKGNILERFSAQQFPDLHSELNLSSLELGDSALYFCASSVGLAGGSSTDTQYFGPGTRLTVL.